The 25 T cell receptor beta chains given below trace back to one sample, sequenced in a study of CD4+ T cells in melanoma. Produced via immunoSEQ multiplex PCR; TCRdb's table is partial and in-frame only. The profile shows about 110,000 clones, 92% of them singletons. Sequencing was done on a sample of peripheral blood. Receptors originate from a human donor with melanoma.

This clone was seen only a few times. An end of the junction differs from the germline gene, which may be a read error. This chain connects TRBV2 to TRBJ2-5; D ambiguous. The CDR3 extends over 13 amino acids. The germline V gene has CDR1 SNHLY and CDR2 FYNNEI. CDR3 region: CASSDQDGEAQYF. In DNA form, the CDR3 reads TGTGCCAGCAGTGACCAGGACGGAGAGGCCCAGTACTTC. Looking up the rest from reference TRBV2 and TRBJ2-5 gives the full variable domain: EPEVTQTPSHQVTQMGQEVILRCVPISNHLYFYWYRQILGQKVEFLVSFYNNEISEKSEIFDDQFSVERPDGSNFTLKIRSTKLEDSAMYFCASSDQDGEAQYFGPGTRLLVL.

This sequence joins TRBV7-3 and TRBJ2-4; 16 nucleotides align to TRBD2. Germline trimming cut 5 bases from V and 7 bases from J; bases unmatched to any gene: 2. This CDR3 contains 15 residues. Germline V gene lookup returns CDR1 SGHTA and CDR2 FQGTGA. DNA of the CDR3: TGTGCCAGCAGCCCGGGACTAGCGGGGGGGAACATTCAGTACTTC. It is translated as CASSPGLAGGNIQYF.

V usage is TRBV6-6 and J usage is TRBJ2-1; D gene uncertain. The V and J ends lost 6 bases and 5 bases respectively, with 8 bases between them. The CDR3 spans 12 residues. Germline V lookup: CDR1 MNHNY, CDR2 SVGAGI (reference sequence). CDR3 DNA: TGTGCCAGCAGACGGTCGGACAATGAGCAGTTCTTC. It codes for CASRRSDNEQFF.

The V and J genes are TRBV2 and TRBJ1-2; 8 bases are a match to TRBD1. CDR1 is SNHLY and CDR2 is FYNNEI in the germline V gene. The V segment lost 7 bases and the J segment 2 bases; nucleotides outside the gene matches: 9. The CDR3 is made up of 15 amino acids. The CDR3 here is CASKRQGAPNYGYTF. For the CDR3, the DNA is TGTGCCAGCAAACGGCAGGGGGCGCCGAACTATGGCTACACCTTC.

The V call is TRBV14, the J call TRBJ2-5; D might be TRBD1 (6 bases). This CDR3 contains 15 residues. V shed 5 bases and J shed 0 bases, with 13 bases lying between them. Germline CDR1 and CDR2: SGHDN and FVKESK. CDR3 bases: TGTGCCAGCAGCGCGATCGACAGGTACCAAGAGACCCAGTACTTC. Translating it yields CASSAIDRYQETQYF.

This rearrangement joins TRBV5-1 to TRBJ2-5, with 14 nucleotides matching TRBD2. The V segment lost 4 bases and the J segment 3 bases; nucleotides outside the gene matches: 5. Germline V gene lookup returns CDR1 SGHRS and CDR2 YFSETQ. The length of the CDR3 is 16 residues. CDR3 protein: CASSRLAGGPEETQYF. CDR3 DNA sequence: TGCGCCAGCAGCCGACTAGCGGGAGGGCCCGAAGAGACCCAGTACTTC. The complete variable domain, with remaining parts taken from reference TRBV5-1 and TRBJ2-5, reads KAGVTQTPRYLIKTRGQQVTLSCSPISGHRSVSWYQQTPGQGLQFLFEYFSETQRNKGNFPGRFSGRQFSNSRSEMNVSTLELGDSALYLCASSRLAGGPEETQYFGPGTRLLVL.

The rearrangement joins TRBV18 to TRBJ2-7; maybe TRBD2 (7 bases). The CDR3 contains 15 residues. CDR1 is KGHSH and CDR2 is LQKENI in the germline V gene. V was cut by 7 bases and J by 0 bases, with 16 bases left in between. This CDR3 is CASFQRGGSSYEQYF. CDR3 in DNA: TGTGCCAGCTTCCAGAGGGGGGGGAGCTCCTACGAGCAGTACTTC. Filled out from reference TRBV18 and TRBJ2-7, the complete variable domain reads NAGVMQNPRHLVRRRGQEARLRCSPMKGHSHVYWYRQLPEEGLKFMVYLQKENIIDESGMPKERFSAEFPKEGPSILRIQQVVRGDSAAYFCASFQRGGSSYEQYFGPGTRLTVT.

This chain links TRBV11-2 with TRBJ2-5; 11 nucleotides match TRBD1. This CDR3 comprises 16 residues. CDR1 is SGHAT, CDR2 FQNNGV, per germline. V shed 2 bases and J 2 bases; nucleotides not matched to a gene: 4. Here the CDR3 reads CASSLIGTGGQETQYF. The CDR3, as DNA: TGTGCCAGCAGCTTAATAGGGACAGGGGGGCAAGAGACCCAGTACTTC.

Only one count was recorded for this clone. The CDR3 DNA is TGTGCCAGTGACAGGGGCAGGAGCTCCTACGAGCAGTACTTC. Its translation is CASDRGRSSYEQYF. The chain carries TRBV6-5 and TRBJ2-7, with 8 bases that match TRBD1. There are 14 residues in the CDR3. Looked up from germline, CDR1 is MNHEY and CDR2 is SVGAGI. With V trimmed by 9 bases and J by 0 bases, 7 bases remained unmatched.

This chain connects TRBV28 to TRBJ1-5; D uncertain. Germline V gene sequence: CDR1 MDHEN, CDR2 SYDVKM. CDR3 length: 13 residues. With 8 bases removed from V and 4 bases from J, the gap between germline ends came to 12 bases. The CDR3 is CASQKTENQPQHF. In nucleotides, the CDR3 is TGTGCCAGCCAGAAGACTGAGAATCAGCCCCAGCATTTT.

J is TRBJ2-7 and V is TRBV7-6; 12 nucleotides match TRBD2. J gave up 7 bases and V 4 bases, and 5 bases lay outside the gene matches. Germline CDR1 and CDR2: SGHVS and FNYEAQ. The CDR3 covers 14 residues. The CDR3, as DNA: TGTGCCAGCAGCTACAGACTAGCGGGAGAGGAGCAGTACTTC. This encodes CASSYRLAGEEQYF.

V and J are TRBV25-1 and TRBJ1-4; possibly TRBD1 for D (6 bases). This CDR3 is built from 16 residues. Germline V lookup: CDR1 MGHDK, CDR2 SYGVNS. The V end was cut by 4 bases, the J end by 7 bases, with 19 bases between. DNA for the CDR3: TGTGCCAGCAGTGTAATCGGGGGGCCAGAGGTTGAAAAACTGTTTTTT. Translating it yields CASSVIGGPEVEKLFF.

This clone was seen only a few times. The V gene is TRBV5-5, the J gene TRBJ2-3; 7 nucleotides match TRBD1. The V and J ends lost 3 bases and 4 bases, in that order; junction bases with no gene match: 8. The CDR3 has 15 residues. In germline, CDR1 is SGHKS, CDR2 YYEKEE (reference sequence). The CDR3 DNA reads TGTGCCAGCAGCTCCCCGACAGGGTCGGCAGATACGCAGTATTTT. Residues: CASSSPTGSADTQYF.

The rearrangement links TRBV9 to TRBJ1-3; 8 nucleotides match TRBD1. V was pared by 7 bases and J by 4 bases, with 7 bases of the junction left unmatched. Germline CDR1 and CDR2: SGDLS and YYNGEE. The CDR3 totals 14 residues. CDR3 in DNA: TGTGCCAGCGGGACAGGTTCGGGAGGAAACACCATATATTTT. It is translated as CASGTGSGGNTIYF.

Written as DNA, the CDR3 is TGTGCCACCAGCCGATCGCCCGACAGGGTAGAGACCCAGTACTTC. Its translation: CATSRSPDRVETQYF. The rearrangement links TRBV15 to TRBJ2-5, with TRBD1 identical over 7 bases. Trimming removed 5 bases from V and 4 bases from J; junction bases left unmatched: 10. Germline CDR1 and CDR2: LNHNV and YYDKDF (reference sequence). CDR3 length equals 15 residues.

This clone was counted once. This chain joins TRBV5-1 and TRBJ2-5, with D possibly being TRBD1 or TRBD2 (5 bases each). CDR1 and CDR2 from the germline V gene are SGHRS and YFSETQ. V was trimmed by 1 base and J by 5 bases, leaving 18 bases between them. The CDR3 is 16 amino acids. For the CDR3, the DNA is TGCGCCAGCAGCTTGCCGCCGGGACCACAGAGGGAGACCCAGTACTTC. Amino acid sequence: CASSLPPGPQRETQYF.

The chain recombines TRBV29-1 with TRBJ1-2; 9 bases fit TRBD1. Germline V gene lookup returns CDR1 SQVTM and CDR2 ANQGSEA. The CDR3 sequence is 12 residues long. After removal of 4 bases from V and 8 bases from J, the junction contained 5 bases not matched to a gene. The CDR3 DNA follows: TGCAGCGTTGTGGGACAGGGTTGGGGCTACACCTTC. Its protein is CSVVGQGWGYTF. Drawing the rest from reference TRBV29-1 and TRBJ1-2, the complete variable domain is SAVISQKPSRDICQRGTSLTIQCQVDSQVTMMFWYRQQPGQSLTLIATANQGSEATYESGFVIDKFPISRPNLTFSTLTVSNMSPEDSSIYLCSVVGQGWGYTFGSGTRLTVV.

This rearrangement joins TRBV6-4 to TRBJ2-3; D gene ambiguous. Trimming took off 4 bases at V and 3 bases at J, with 8 bases between the two ends. The CDR3 is 13 residues long. Germline CDR1 MRHNA, CDR2 SNTAGT. CDR3 amino acids: CASSADQTDTQYF. The CDR3 bases are TGTGCCAGCAGTGCCGACCAGACAGATACGCAGTATTTT.

CDR3 sequence reads: CASSSPTGELFF. In DNA form, the CDR3 reads TGTGCCAGCAGTTCACCTACCGGGGAGCTGTTTTTT. V and J are TRBV28 and TRBJ2-2; D remains ambiguous. The CDR3 consists of 12 residues. Germline lookup yields CDR1 MDHEN and CDR2 SYDVKM. The V gene lost 4 bases and the J gene lost 5 bases, with 5 bases spanning the gap.

Regarding this clone: Additional DNA sequences in this sample encode the identical CDR3. The gene calls are TRBV20-1 and TRBJ1-2; no clear D gene. With 2 bases removed from V and 5 bases from J, the gap between germline ends came to 6 bases. The CDR3 is 11 amino acids. The germline V gene encodes CDR1 DFQATT and CDR2 SNEGSKA (reference sequence). CDR3 nucleotide sequence: TGCAGTGCTAGACAAGGATATGGCTACACCTTC. Translated: CSARQGYGYTF.

The chain joins TRBV19 to TRBJ2-2, with no clear D. In germline, CDR1 is LNHDA, CDR2 SQIVND (reference sequence). The length of the CDR3 is 13 residues. Trimming stripped 4 bases from V and 7 bases from J, with 10 bases between. CDR3 region: CASSSRLGGELFF. The CDR3 coding sequence is TGTGCCAGTAGTAGCCGGTTGGGCGGGGAGCTGTTTTTT.

The V gene is TRBV7-9, the J gene TRBJ2-5, with unresolved D. CDR1 is SEHNR, CDR2 FQNEAQ, per germline (reference sequence). The CDR3 contains 12 residues. V was clipped by 5 bases and J by 0 bases, with 4 bases between them. The CDR3 region is CASSPNQETQYF. DNA for the CDR3: TGTGCCAGCAGCCCGAACCAAGAGACCCAGTACTTC.

V and J are TRBV7-2 and TRBJ1-1, with a tentative D call TRBD1 (5 bases). Trimming took off 8 bases at V and 0 bases at J, with 10 bases between the two ends. CDR1 and CDR2 (germline): SGHTA, FQGNSA. This CDR3 contains 13 residues. The chain's CDR3 is CASRQQMNTEAFF. In DNA form, the CDR3 reads TGTGCCAGCCGACAGCAGATGAACACTGAAGCTTTCTTT.

This sequence joins TRBV13 and TRBJ2-5, with D possibly called TRBD1 or TRBD2 (5 bases each). The ends were cut back, 2 bases at V and 5 bases at J, with 27 bases in the middle. This CDR3 has 19 residues. Germline values: CDR1 PRHDT, CDR2 FYEKMQ (reference sequence). The CDR3 DNA is TGTGCCAGCAGCTTAAGTACTCGGGTCTGGATGGGGGATGTGGAGACCCAGTACTTC. Protein product: CASSLSTRVWMGDVETQYF.

The J gene is TRBJ2-3, the V gene TRBV5-4; 7 bases map to TRBD2. The V and J ends lost 4 bases and 6 bases, in that order; junction bases with no gene match: 11. The CDR3 extends over 15 amino acids. In germline, CDR1 is SGHNT, CDR2 YYREEE (reference sequence). CDR3 sequence reads: CASSPAGDASDTQYF. The CDR3 DNA sequence: TGTGCCAGCAGCCCGGCGGGGGACGCGTCCGATACGCAGTATTTT.